The present T cell receptor beta chain was sequenced within a study of graft-versus-host responses after intestinal transplantation. Only in-frame clones appear in the TCRdb table, and some are missing; sequencing was by immunoSEQ multiplex PCR. Of about 43,000 clones listed, about 95% are singletons. CDR3 length: 15 amino acids. Trimming at V came to 4 bases and at J to 0 bases, leaving 2 bases not matched to a gene. CDR1 is SGHTA, CDR2 FQGNSA, per germline. The input for sequencing was PBMCs, taken approximately 360 days after intestinal transplant. The clonotype was recovered from a human patient who received an intestinal transplant, so some T cells may come from the graft donor. The chain links TRBV7-2 to TRBJ2-3; the match to TRBD2 covers 9 bases. The CDR3 region has the DNA TGTGCCAGCAGCTGGACTAGCGAAAGCACAGATACGCAGTATTTT. It is translated as CASSWTSESTDTQYF. Looking up the rest from reference TRBV7-2 and TRBJ2-3 gives the full variable domain: GAGVSQSPSNKVTEKGKDVELRCDPISGHTALYWYRQSLGQGLEFLIYFQGNSAPDKSGLPSDRFSAERTGGSVSTLTIQRTQQEDSAVYLCASSWTSESTDTQYFGPGTRLTVL.